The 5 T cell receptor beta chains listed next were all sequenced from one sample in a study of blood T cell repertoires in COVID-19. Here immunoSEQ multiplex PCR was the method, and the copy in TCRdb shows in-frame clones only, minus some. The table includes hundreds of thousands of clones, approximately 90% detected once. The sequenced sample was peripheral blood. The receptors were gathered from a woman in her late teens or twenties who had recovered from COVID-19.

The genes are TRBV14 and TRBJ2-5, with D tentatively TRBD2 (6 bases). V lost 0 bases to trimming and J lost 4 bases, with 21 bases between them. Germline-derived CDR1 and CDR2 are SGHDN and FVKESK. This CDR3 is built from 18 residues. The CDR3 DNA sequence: TGTGCCAGCAGCCAAGATTCGGTTGCTGGCGGGATAGGAGAGACCCAGTACTTC. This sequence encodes CASSQDSVAGGIGETQYF.

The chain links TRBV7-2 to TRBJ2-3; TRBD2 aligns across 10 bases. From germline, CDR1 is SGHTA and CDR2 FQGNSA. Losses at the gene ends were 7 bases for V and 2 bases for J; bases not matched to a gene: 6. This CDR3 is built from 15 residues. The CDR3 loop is CASTQSGRATDTQYF. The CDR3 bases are TGTGCCAGCACCCAAAGCGGGAGGGCCACAGATACGCAGTATTTT.

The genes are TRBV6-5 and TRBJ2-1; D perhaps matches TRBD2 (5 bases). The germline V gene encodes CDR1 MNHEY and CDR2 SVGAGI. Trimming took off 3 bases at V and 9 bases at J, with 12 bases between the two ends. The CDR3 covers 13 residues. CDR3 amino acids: CASSYKRLSEQFF. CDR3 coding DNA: TGTGCCAGCAGTTATAAGCGGCTCTCTGAGCAGTTCTTC.

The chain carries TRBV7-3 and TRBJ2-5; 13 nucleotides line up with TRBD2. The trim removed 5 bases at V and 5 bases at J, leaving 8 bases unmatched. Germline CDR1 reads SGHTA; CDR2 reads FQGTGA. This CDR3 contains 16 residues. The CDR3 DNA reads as TGTGCCAGCAGCCCGACTAGCGGGAGGCCCGCGGAGACCCAGTACTTC. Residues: CASSPTSGRPAETQYF.

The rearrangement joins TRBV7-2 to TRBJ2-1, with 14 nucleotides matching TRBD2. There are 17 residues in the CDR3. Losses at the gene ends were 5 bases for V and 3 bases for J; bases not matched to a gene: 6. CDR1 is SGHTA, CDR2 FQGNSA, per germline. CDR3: CASSPRTSGRFYNEQFF. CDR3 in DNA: TGTGCCAGCAGCCCTCGGACTAGCGGGAGGTTCTACAATGAGCAGTTCTTC.